Reported below is one TCR beta chain. The record originates from a study of blood T cell repertoires in COVID-19. Study context: Collection of acute and convalescent COVID-19 samples took place in the United States, Italy and Spain. T cells, B-cell-depleted T cells, or PBMCs supplied cDNA or gDNA.

In the study's own analysis: Scientists estimated how many nucleated cells there were by amplifying reference gene primers. The assay was immunoSEQ multiplex PCR, and TCRdb's table has in-frame clones only and misses some. That table is the source of V, J and clone size, and D and trimming were worked out from the DNA. The sample holds 23,000 or so clones; about four fifths are singletons and the top ten take roughly 6.3%. Per germline, CDR1 MRHNA and CDR2 SNTAGT. Trimming removed 6 bases from V and 9 bases from J; junction bases left unmatched: 18. The CDR3 is 17 residues long. This chain uses TRBV6-4 with TRBJ2-1; TRBD1 aligns across 9 bases. The specimen sequenced was peripheral blood. This clonotype originated in a human donor in a cohort sampled during active COVID-19. DNA for the CDR3: TGTGCCAGCAGCCGACGGGTGGGACAGGGAGGTTCGCGTGAGCAGTTCTTC. This translates into CASSRRVGQGGSREQFF.